The rows below give T cell receptor beta chains drawn from one sample of a study of regulatory T cells in long-lasting Graves disease. TCRdb re-derived calls from the multiplex PCR reads in MiXCR, one entry per CDR3 protein. The top ten hold approximately 25% of the sample, which has a few hundred thousand distinct CDR3 sequences, about 25% seen once. This specimen was peripheral blood mononuclear cells (PBMCs), taken when the disease was refractory, from a patient treated with antithyroid drugs. All receptors come from a female donor with Graves disease. The CDR3 runs from the conserved cysteine through the conserved F or W. A D gene is named only where the DNA matches it firmly. For some rows the clone size is stated as once, few or many, or as a class when expanded; others skip it.

CDR3 protein	CDR3 DNA	CDR3 length	clone size	V gene	D gene	J gene
CSARGPSGLAGLSYEQYF	TGCAGTGCTAGAGGGCCGTCGGGACTAGCGGGCCTCTCCTACGAGCAGTACTTC	18	few	TRBV20-1	TRBD2	TRBJ2-7
CATSGPSGTGKETQYF	TGTGCCACCAGTGGTCCCTCCGGGACAGGAAAAGAGACCCAGTACTTC	16	NA	TRBV24-1	TRBD1	TRBJ2-5
CASRIQSSGANVLTF	TGTGCCAGCAGGATTCAGAGCTCTGGGGCCAACGTCCTGACTTTC	15	many	TRBV7-2	NA	TRBJ2-6
CASSSLAGVTYNEQFF	TGCGCCAGCAGCTCCCTAGCGGGGGTTACCTACAATGAGCAGTTCTTC	16	NA	TRBV5-1	TRBD2	TRBJ2-1
CASSHWESGNTIYF	TGTGCCAGCAGTCACTGGGAGTCTGGAAACACCATATATTTT	14	few	TRBV6-5	NA	TRBJ1-3
CASSEALVQIGSTIYF	TGTGCCAGCAGTGAAGCGCTAGTACAGATTGGAAGCACCATATATTTT	16	NA	TRBV2	NA	TRBJ1-3
CASSPGQGVTGELFF	TGCGCCAGCAGTCCGGGACAGGGGGTCACCGGGGAGCTGTTTTTT	15	many	TRBV10-2	TRBD1	TRBJ2-2
CASSEAAGGGGEAFF	TGTGCCAGCAGTGAAGCTGCAGGGGGTGGGGGTGAAGCTTTCTTT	15	NA	TRBV6-1	TRBD1	TRBJ1-1
CASSVDGQGINGYEQYF	TGTGCCAGCAGCGTAGATGGACAGGGCATAAATGGGTACGAGCAGTACTTC	17	NA	TRBV9	TRBD1	TRBJ2-7
CASSFDRNTGELFF	TGTGCCAGCAGTTTCGACAGAAACACCGGGGAGCTGTTTTTT	14	few	TRBV12-3/TRBV12-4	NA	TRBJ2-2
CASSQDRGRSPLHF	TGTGCCAGCAGCCAGGACAGGGGTAGATCACCCCTCCACTTT	14	few	TRBV28	TRBD1	TRBJ1-6
CASSEGDRGNQPQHF	TGTGCCAGCAGTGAGGGGGACAGGGGAAATCAGCCCCAGCATTTT	15	many	TRBV6-1	TRBD1	TRBJ1-5
CSADRVDQPQHF	TGCAGTGCCGACAGGGTGGACCAGCCCCAGCATTTT	12	NA	TRBV20-1	TRBD1	TRBJ1-5
CASSLGWQESREQYF	TGTGCCAGCAGCTTGGGGTGGCAGGAGTCGCGCGAGCAGTACTTC	15	NA	TRBV7-2	NA	TRBJ2-7
CSAISGTGVRQETQYF	TGCAGTGCTATCTCCGGGACAGGGGTTCGGCAAGAGACCCAGTACTTC	16	many	TRBV20-1	TRBD1	TRBJ2-5
CASSGGTSGRPAYEQYF	TGTGCCAGCAGTGGGGGGACTAGCGGGAGACCCGCCTACGAGCAGTACTTC	17	many	TRBV2	TRBD2	TRBJ2-7
CASEGVYPYNSPLHF	TGTGCCAGCGAAGGGGTCTATCCTTATAATTCACCCCTCCACTTT	15	many	TRBV2	NA	TRBJ1-6
CASSQGKGILAKNIQYF	TGTGCCAGCAGCCAAGGCAAGGGAATTCTAGCCAAAAACATTCAGTACTTC	17	few	TRBV14	NA	TRBJ2-4
CASSQPGQAPYEQYF	TGTGCCAGCAGTCAACCCGGACAGGCTCCCTACGAGCAGTACTTC	15	many	TRBV27	TRBD1	TRBJ2-7
CASSIRSGTYEQYF	TGTGCCAGTAGTATCCGCTCAGGTACCTACGAGCAGTACTTC	14	NA	TRBV19	NA	TRBJ2-7
CASSGGLASGELFF	TGTGCCAGCAGCGGGGGACTAGCATCCGGGGAGCTGTTTTTT	14	NA	TRBV9	TRBD2	TRBJ2-2
CSIRKGLAGVVEQFF	TGCAGCATCAGAAAGGGACTAGCGGGAGTGGTTGAGCAGTTCTTC	15	NA	TRBV29-1	TRBD2	TRBJ2-1
CASSLGPTGLSYEQYF	TGTGCCAGCAGTTTAGGGCCCACAGGGCTCTCCTACGAGCAGTACTTC	16	NA	TRBV27	NA	TRBJ2-7
CASSQTQTSPLHF	TGTGCCAGCAGCCAGACACAGACCTCACCCCTCCACTTT	13	few	TRBV7-6	NA	TRBJ1-6
CSARDSDGKETQYF	TGCAGTGCTAGAGATTCCGATGGAAAAGAGACCCAGTACTTC	14	few	TRBV20-1	NA	TRBJ2-5
CASSPSSDGYTF	TGTGCCAGCAGCCCGTCTTCGGATGGCTACACCTTC	12	many	TRBV2	NA	TRBJ1-2
CSAREWAGQETQYF	TGCAGTGCTAGAGAATGGGCGGGTCAAGAGACCCAGTACTTC	14	many	TRBV20-1	NA	TRBJ2-5
CASSQRVSGGLSFYEQYF	TGTGCCAGCAGTCAAAGGGTCAGCGGGGGACTTTCATTCTACGAGCAGTACTTC	18	NA	TRBV27	TRBD2	TRBJ2-7
CASSLSFRQGDTEAFF	TGTGCCAGCAGTTTATCTTTCCGACAGGGGGACACTGAAGCTTTCTTT	16	many	TRBV27	TRBD1	TRBJ1-1
CASSLAGITYEQYF	TGTGCCAGCAGCTTAGCCGGAATTACATACGAGCAGTACTTC	14	few	TRBV7-2	NA	TRBJ2-7
CASSLGGRILPNYGYTF	TGTGCCAGCAGCCTCGGGGGGCGGATTTTGCCAAACTATGGCTACACCTTC	17	few	TRBV11-3	NA	TRBJ1-2
CASSYSSGEDAYEQYF	TGTGCCAGCAGTTACTCTTCCGGGGAAGACGCCTACGAGCAGTACTTC	16	few	TRBV6-2/TRBV6-3	NA	TRBJ2-7
CASSLSGWQTEAFF	TGTGCCAGCAGTTTGTCGGGGTGGCAGACTGAAGCTTTCTTT	14	many	TRBV28	NA	TRBJ1-1
CASSLRQSNYGYTF	TGTGCCAGCAGTTTACGACAGTCCAACTATGGCTACACCTTC	14	many	TRBV27	NA	TRBJ1-2
CASSPLASSYEQYF	TGTGCCAGCAGCCCTCTAGCGAGCTCCTACGAGCAGTACTTC	14	many	TRBV2	NA	TRBJ2-7
CASMVGGNSNQPQHF	TGTGCCAGTATGGTGGGCGGGAACAGCAATCAGCCCCAGCATTTT	15	NA	TRBV19	NA	TRBJ1-5
CAWSPSGTSGRETQYF	TGTGCCTGGAGCCCCTCGGGGACTAGCGGGAGAGAGACCCAGTACTTC	16	NA	TRBV30	TRBD2	TRBJ2-5
CASQTGQETQYF	TGTGCCAGCCAGACAGGCCAAGAGACCCAGTACTTC	12	many	TRBV2	NA	TRBJ2-5